The 23 T cell receptor beta chains in this list originate from one sample, sequenced in a study of blood T cell repertoires in COVID-19. Only in-frame clones appear in the TCRdb table, and some are missing; sequencing was by immunoSEQ multiplex PCR. In the table there are 50,000 to 55,000 clones, about 88% of which are singletons. Input material: peripheral blood. These receptors were collected from a human donor with active COVID-19. The donor label of this sample is uncertain.

The rearrangement links TRBV18 to TRBJ1-6; D is perhaps TRBD1 (6 bases). CDR1 KGHSH and CDR2 LQKENI come from the germline V gene. This CDR3 has 18 residues. V was clipped by 6 bases and J by 0 bases, with 18 bases between them. The CDR3 DNA sequence: TGTGCCAGCTCCCGGACAGTTCAAGAGAGCTCCTATAATTCACCCCTCCACTTT. Translation: CASSRTVQESSYNSPLHF.

The rearrangement uses TRBV6-5 and TRBJ1-2; no definite D call. Deletions cut 6 bases from V and 2 bases from J, with 10 bases between. The CDR3 covers 13 residues. Per germline, CDR1 MNHEY and CDR2 SVGAGI. The CDR3 loop reads CASRPYGNYGYTF. For the CDR3, the DNA is TGTGCCAGCAGGCCCTACGGGAACTATGGCTACACCTTC.

The CDR3 loop reads CASSDNSGGATKNIQYF. The DNA of the CDR3 is TGTGCCAGCAGTGATAATAGCGGGGGGGCGACCAAAAACATTCAGTACTTC. This sequence joins TRBV6-1 and TRBJ2-4; 11 positions agree with TRBD2. Germline V gene sequence: CDR1 MNHNS, CDR2 SASEGT. This CDR3 is 17 amino acids long. V lost 3 bases and J lost 2; bases outside the gene matches: 6.

The chain links TRBV19 to TRBJ1-6, with 7 bases aligning to TRBD1. The CDR3 is 14 amino acids. J lost 8 bases, V lost 5 bases, and 6 bases had no gene match. Germline V gives CDR1 LNHDA, CDR2 SQIVND (reference sequence). CDR3 coding DNA: TGTGCCAGTAGTTCCGGGACAGAGCATTCACCCCTCCACTTT. Protein sequence: CASSSGTEHSPLHF.

The chain links TRBV7-2 to TRBJ2-3; 9 bases map to TRBD2. V was pared by 6 bases and J by 5 bases, with 6 bases of the junction left unmatched. The CDR3 consists of 14 residues. Germline V gene sequence: CDR1 SGHTA, CDR2 FQGNSA. CDR3 in amino acids: CASRSGGSVDTQYF. The CDR3 nucleotides are TGTGCCAGCAGGAGCGGGGGGTCAGTAGATACGCAGTATTTT.

The chain has TRBV7-2 and TRBJ2-1; 8 bases fit TRBD2. This CDR3 is 16 amino acids long. With V trimmed by 2 bases and J by 8 bases, 11 bases remained unmatched. Germline-derived CDR1 and CDR2 are SGHTA and FQGNSA. The CDR3: CASSLYSTGGRHEQFF. CDR3 DNA: TGTGCCAGCAGCTTATATTCAACGGGGGGGCGGCATGAGCAGTTCTTC.

The genes are TRBV2 and TRBJ1-2; the match to TRBD1 covers 11 bases. Per the germline V gene, CDR1 is SNHLY and CDR2 is FYNNEI. This CDR3 spans 15 amino acids. V trimming: 6 bases; J trimming: 3 bases; junction bases outside the gene matches: 6. The CDR3 bases are TGTGCCAGCAGCGCCGGGACAGGGGGGTACTATGGCTACACCTTC. Encoded protein: CASSAGTGGYYGYTF.

V usage is TRBV11-3 and J usage is TRBJ1-5, with D possibly matching TRBD1 (6 bases). This CDR3 contains 19 residues. V lost 2 bases and J lost 1, with 21 bases in between. CDR1 and CDR2 from the germline V gene are SGHNT and YENEEA. CDR3 amino acids: CASSLSALHRVISNQPQHF. The CDR3 DNA sequence: TGTGCCAGCAGCTTAAGCGCCCTCCACAGGGTCATAAGCAATCAGCCCCAGCATTTT. Variable domain in full (rest from reference TRBV11-3 and TRBJ1-5): EAGVVQSPRYKIIEKKQPVAFWCNPISGHNTLYWYLQNLGQGPELLIRYENEEAVDDSQLPKDRFSAERLKGVDSTLKIQPAELGDSAVYLCASSLSALHRVISNQPQHFGDGTRLSIL.

V is TRBV3-1 (or the pseudogene TRBV3-2) and J is TRBJ2-1; TRBD2 is a possible D gene (6 bases). The CDR3 contains 11 residues. Looked up from germline, CDR1 is LGHDT and CDR2 is YNNKEL (reference sequence). The germline V and J ends were trimmed by 4 bases and 12 bases, with 10 bases remaining between them. CDR3 residues: CASSLGGRQFF. CDR3 in DNA: TGTGCCAGCAGCCTCGGGGGAAGGCAGTTCTTC.

The V call is TRBV7-2, the J call TRBJ2-4; D is undetermined. Germline lookup yields CDR1 SGHTA and CDR2 FQGNSA. V was cut by 1 base and J by 8 bases, with 9 bases left in between. The CDR3 is 13 amino acids. In DNA form, the CDR3 reads TGTGCCAGCAGCTTAGATCTCCTAGACATTCAGTACTTC. This translates into CASSLDLLDIQYF.

V and J are TRBV3-1 (or the pseudogene TRBV3-2) and TRBJ2-5, with D possibly matching TRBD2 (6 bases). Trimming took off 7 bases at V and 7 bases at J, with 19 bases between the two ends. Germline CDR1 and CDR2: LGHDT and YNNKEL (reference sequence). This CDR3 comprises 14 residues. The CDR3 region is CASIGTGTGVTQYF. In nucleotides, the CDR3 is TGTGCCAGCATAGGGACGGGTACGGGAGTGACCCAGTACTTC.

The chain employs TRBV4-2 and TRBJ2-1; 14 bases are a match to TRBD2. From germline, CDR1 is LGHNA and CDR2 YNFKEQ. This CDR3 contains 15 residues. The J segment lost 10 bases and the V segment lost 3 bases, leaving 5 bases of the junction unmatched. The CDR3 DNA sequence: TGTGCCAGCAGCCAGGGACTAGCGGGGGTAGAAGAGCAGTTCTTC. Protein sequence: CASSQGLAGVEEQFF.

The chain carries TRBV4-2 and TRBJ2-3; 11 nucleotides agree with TRBD2. The trim removed 0 bases at V and 4 bases at J, leaving 9 bases unmatched. The CDR3 loop spans 18 amino acids. Germline V gene data show CDR1 as LGHNA and CDR2 as YNFKEQ. In nucleotides, the CDR3 is TGTGCCAGCAGCCAAGATGTAGTAGCGGGGGGGGGATCAGATACGCAGTATTTT. Protein product: CASSQDVVAGGGSDTQYF.

The chain carries TRBV27 and TRBJ1-1; 7 nucleotides line up with TRBD1. Unmatched junction bases numbered 8, after V lost 6 bases and J lost 7 bases. Looked up from germline, CDR1 is MNHEY and CDR2 is SMNVEV (reference sequence). The CDR3 sequence is 13 residues long. The CDR3 bases are TGTGCCAGCAGCCGGGACAGTAGAAATGAAGCTTTCTTT. The encoded protein is CASSRDSRNEAFF.

This clone was observed a single time. V gene TRBV7-2 combines with J gene TRBJ2-3; 8 nucleotides match TRBD2. Germline V CDR1 and CDR2: SGHTA, FQGNSA. This CDR3 spans 16 amino acids. The J segment lost 8 bases and the V segment lost 3 bases, leaving 13 bases of the junction unmatched. CDR3 loop: CASSFNRAGVGGTQYF. For the CDR3, the DNA is TGTGCCAGCAGCTTCAATCGAGCGGGGGTAGGCGGTACGCAGTATTTT.

This clone was seen a single time. V is TRBV12-3 or TRBV12-4 and J is TRBJ1-2; D is perhaps TRBD1 (5 bases). V shed 2 bases and J shed 6 bases, with 10 bases lying between them. The CDR3 is made up of 13 amino acids. DNA for the CDR3: TGTGCCAGCAGTTTAAACGGCAGGGATGGCTACACCTTC. Encoded protein: CASSLNGRDGYTF.

The chain joins TRBV6-6 to TRBJ1-5; 7 positions match TRBD1. The CDR3 has 16 residues. The germline CDR1 and CDR2 sequences are MNHNY and SVGAGI (reference sequence). Losses at the gene ends were 4 bases for V and 7 bases for J; bases not matched to a gene: 13. CDR3 coding DNA: TGTGCCAGCAGTTCAACAGGGGCTCACCGTGGGCAGCCCCAGCATTTT. This codes for CASSSTGAHRGQPQHF.

The V call is TRBV2, the J call TRBJ2-7, with D perhaps matching TRBD2 (6 bases). Germline values: CDR1 SNHLY, CDR2 FYNNEI. V was cut by 4 bases and J by 0 bases, with 19 bases left in between. CDR3 size: 17 residues. CDR3 coding DNA: TGTGCCAGCAGTGCTGGGACTCGCAATCAAGGCTCCTACGAGCAGTACTTC. Its protein is CASSAGTRNQGSYEQYF.

The J gene is TRBJ2-7, the V gene TRBV6-2 or TRBV6-3; 10 nucleotides align to TRBD1. V shed 4 bases, J shed 2 bases, and the junction held 5 bases outside the gene matches. CDR3 length equals 15 residues. Per germline, CDR1 MNHEY and CDR2 SVGEGT. CDR3 loop: CASSSPGQGTYEQYF. The DNA of the CDR3 is TGTGCCAGCAGTTCCCCGGGACAGGGGACCTACGAGCAGTACTTC.

For this clone: One junction end does not reproduce the germline sequence, and a read error may be involved. This sequence joins TRBV28 and TRBJ1-2; D is unresolved. CDR1 is MDHEN and CDR2 is SYDVKM in the germline V gene. The CDR3 spans 13 residues. The CDR3, as DNA: TGTGCCAGCAGTCCACTATCTAACTATGACTACACCTTC. Translation: CASSPLSNYDYTF.

The chain links TRBV4-2 to TRBJ2-1, with a possible D match to TRBD2 (6 bases). The CDR3 runs 16 residues. CDR1 is LGHNA and CDR2 is YNFKEQ in the germline V gene. Trimming pared 3 bases from V and 4 bases from J, leaving 16 bases between. Here the CDR3 reads CASSQGTSREYNEQFF. As DNA, the CDR3 is TGTGCCAGCAGCCAGGGAACTAGCCGGGAGTACAATGAGCAGTTCTTC.

The chain joins TRBV9 to TRBJ1-1; no reliable D call. Germline CDR1 and CDR2: SGDLS and YYNGEE. V lost 1 base and J lost 1, with 5 bases in between. CDR3 length: 13 amino acids. This chain's CDR3 is CASSVRENTEAFF. The CDR3 DNA reads as TGTGCCAGCAGCGTACGGGAGAACACTGAAGCTTTCTTT.

This chain uses TRBV12-3 or TRBV12-4 with TRBJ1-5; D call uncertain. This CDR3 has 12 amino acids. V was clipped by 3 bases and J by 3 bases, with 3 bases between them. The CDR3 bases are TGTGCCAGCAGTTTTTACAATCAGCCCCAGCATTTT. It translates to CASSFYNQPQHF.